This TCR beta chain was retrieved from a study of T-cell memory formation after mild COVID-19. V lost 0 bases to trimming and J lost 3 bases, with 6 bases between them. This CDR3 comprises 12 residues. Germline V gives CDR1 DFQATT, CDR2 SNEGSKA (reference sequence). TCRdb ran MiXCR on the 5' RACE reads and lists one entry per CDR3 protein. The table includes about 350,000 distinct CDR3 sequences, approximately 15% detected once. This clonotype was obtained from a man aged 18 to 35 who had mild COVID-19 (a few samples of this study predate the infection). Cell type and time point are not known. Source material: PBMCs or a T cell subset sorted from them (not recorded which). The chain combines TRBV20-1 with TRBJ2-7; possible D gene TRBD1, 6 bases. CDR3: CSAREDSYEQYF. The CDR3, as DNA: TGCAGTGCTAGAGAGGACAGCTACGAGCAGTACTTC.